The next 17 T cell receptor beta chains were all read from a single sample in a study of blood T cell repertoires in COVID-19. TCRdb keeps only in-frame clones here, not all; method: immunoSEQ multiplex PCR. Among some 96,000 clones listed, about 86% were seen once. The sequencing input was peripheral blood. These TCRs come from a human donor in a cohort sampled during active COVID-19.

This clone was recorded once. V and J are TRBV11-3 and TRBJ2-3; 9 positions match TRBD2. V lost 4 bases to trimming and J lost 5 bases; unmatched junction nucleotides: 10. The CDR3 is 16 residues long. Per the germline V gene, CDR1 is SGHNT and CDR2 is YENEEA. Here the CDR3 reads CASSSVDSGRQDTQYF. The CDR3 DNA reads as TGTGCCAGCAGCTCCGTTGATAGCGGGAGACAAGATACGCAGTATTTT.

The chain joins TRBV20-1 to TRBJ2-3; no clear D gene. Deletions cut 5 bases from V and 10 bases from J, with 13 bases between. CDR1 is DFQATT and CDR2 is SNEGSKA in the germline V gene (reference sequence). The CDR3 has 11 amino acids. This CDR3 is CSAPADSAQYF. The CDR3 DNA sequence: TGCAGTGCTCCGGCGGATTCGGCGCAGTATTTT.

As concerns this clone: The junction departs from germline at one end; a sequencing error may be responsible. The V gene is TRBV11-3, the J gene TRBJ1-1; TRBD1 agrees at 11 bases. Per the germline V gene, CDR1 is SGHNT and CDR2 is YENEEA. This CDR3 has 16 residues. The CDR3 spells CASSLTGQGGRAEASF. The CDR3 DNA reads TGTGCCAGCAGCTTAACGGGACAGGGGGGTAGAGCTGAAGCTTCCTTT. The entire variable domain, with the rest obtained from reference TRBV11-3 and TRBJ1-1, is as follows: EAGVVQSPRYKIIEKKQPVAFWCNPISGHNTLYWYLQNLGQGPELLIRYENEEAVDDSQLPKDRFSAERLKGVDSTLKIQPAELGDSAVYLCASSLTGQGGRAEASFGQGTRLTVV.

The genes are TRBV3-1 (or the pseudogene TRBV3-2) and TRBJ2-7; D gene uncertain. Germline loops: CDR1 LGHDT, CDR2 YNNKEL (reference sequence). The CDR3 runs to 15 residues. V lost 1 base to trimming and J lost 4 bases, with 14 bases between them. The CDR3 spells CASSQASGQPYEQYF. CDR3 nucleotides: TGTGCCAGCAGCCAAGCATCGGGTCAGCCATACGAGCAGTACTTC.

This rearrangement joins TRBV7-9 to TRBJ2-5; D may be TRBD2 (6 bases). The CDR3 is 15 amino acids. V was cut by 0 bases and J by 2 bases, with 10 bases left in between. CDR1 is SEHNR, CDR2 FQNEAQ, per germline (reference sequence). In DNA form, the CDR3 reads TGTGCCAGCAGCTTAGCGGGAGGATATCAAGAGACCCAGTACTTC. It encodes CASSLAGGYQETQYF. The whole variable domain, filled in from reference TRBV7-9 and TRBJ2-5, reads DTGVSQNPRHKITKRGQNVTFRCDPISEHNRLYWYRQTLGQGPEFLTYFQNEAQLEKSRLLSDRFSAERPKGSFSTLEIQRTEQGDSAMYLCASSLAGGYQETQYFGPGTRLLVL.

The sample holds a few counts of this clone. The genes are TRBV24-1 and TRBJ1-3; D might be TRBD1 (6 bases). The CDR3 runs to 14 residues. V was shortened by 4 bases and J by 4 bases, with 10 bases between the two germline ends. The germline V gene has CDR1 KGHDR and CDR2 SFDVKD. The chain's CDR3 is CATSEPGDGNTIYF. As DNA, the CDR3 is TGTGCCACCAGTGAACCAGGGGACGGAAACACCATATATTTT.

The gene calls are TRBV6-5 and TRBJ2-1; D is unclear. The CDR3 is 15 amino acids. V gave up 2 bases and J gave up 6 bases, with 14 bases separating them. In germline, CDR1 is MNHEY, CDR2 SVGAGI. CDR3 bases: TGTGCCAGCAGTTACGACTCTATCGTGGCCAATGAGCAGTTCTTC. Its translation: CASSYDSIVANEQFF.

This clone was detected only once. This chain uses TRBV5-1 with TRBJ2-5, with TRBD2 matching over 12 bases. This CDR3 contains 15 residues. Germline trimming cut 2 bases from V and 2 bases from J; bases unmatched to any gene: 1. From germline, CDR1 is SGHRS and CDR2 YFSETQ. CDR3 residues: CASSFGLAGQETQYF. In DNA, the CDR3 is TGCGCCAGCAGCTTTGGACTAGCGGGGCAAGAGACCCAGTACTTC.

This sequence joins TRBV27 and TRBJ2-1, with 7 bases aligning to TRBD2. Germline trimming cut 5 bases from V and 3 bases from J; bases unmatched to any gene: 7. Germline V gives CDR1 MNHEY, CDR2 SMNVEV (reference sequence). This CDR3 is 15 amino acids long. The CDR3 protein is CASSPPWEGYNEQFF. The CDR3 region has the DNA TGTGCCAGCAGTCCCCCCTGGGAGGGCTACAATGAGCAGTTCTTC.

CDR3 in amino acids: CASSFTGRSGNTIYF. For the CDR3, the DNA is TGTGCCAGCAGCTTTACAGGACGGTCGGGAAACACCATATATTTT. The chain joins TRBV11-2 to TRBJ1-3; tentative D call: TRBD1 (5 bases). CDR3 length: 15 residues. Germline CDR1 reads SGHAT; CDR2 reads FQNNGV. With 3 bases removed from V and 4 bases from J, the gap between germline ends came to 13 bases.

The chain couples TRBV6-1 to TRBJ2-7, with 9 bases aligning to TRBD2. V was clipped by 4 bases and J by 4 bases; unmatched bases: 17. CDR3 length: 18 amino acids. The V gene's germline CDR1 is MNHNS and CDR2 SASEGT. The CDR3, as DNA: TGTGCCAGCAGTGGTCGGGACAGAAATAGCGGGAGCACATACGAGCAGTACTTC. Its translation is CASSGRDRNSGSTYEQYF.

This clone was found a few times. V usage is TRBV10-3 and J usage is TRBJ2-6, with 7 bases matching TRBD1. Germline V gene sequence: CDR1 ENHRY, CDR2 SYGVKD. There are 16 residues in the CDR3. V was pared by 0 bases and J by 2 bases, with 1 base of the junction left unmatched. The CDR3 sequence is CAISESGQAGANVLTF. The DNA of the CDR3 is TGTGCCATCAGTGAGTCTGGACAGGCTGGGGCCAACGTCCTGACTTTC.

This clone turned up a few times. The chain carries TRBV4-1 and TRBJ2-2, with 8 bases that match TRBD1. V shed 4 bases and J 6 bases; nucleotides not matched to a gene: 7. CDR1 MGHRA and CDR2 YSYEKL come from the germline V gene. CDR3 length equals 15 residues. The CDR3 loop is CASSPGQGRAGELFF. As DNA, the CDR3 is TGCGCCAGCAGCCCAGGACAGGGTAGAGCCGGGGAGCTGTTTTTT.

This rearrangement joins TRBV11-2 to TRBJ2-2; weak D call: TRBD1 (6 bases). The CDR3 length is 15 residues. Germline CDR1 reads SGHAT; CDR2 reads FQNNGV. Trimming cost V 4 bases and J 5 bases, with 14 bases left between them. This CDR3 reads CASSSGAVGTGELFF. CDR3 bases: TGTGCCAGCAGCTCAGGGGCGGTCGGGACCGGGGAGCTGTTTTTT.

The chain carries TRBV6-6 and TRBJ2-1; 9 bases map to TRBD2. Germline CDR1 reads MNHNY; CDR2 reads SVGAGI (reference sequence). CDR3 length: 15 residues. With 4 bases clipped from V and 7 bases from J, the junction kept 8 bases outside the gene matches. CDR3 in amino acids: CASSSSSGSQNEQFF. CDR3 nucleotide sequence: TGTGCCAGCAGTTCAAGTAGCGGGAGTCAGAATGAGCAGTTCTTC.

The J gene is TRBJ2-7, the V gene TRBV5-4; D perhaps matches TRBD2 (5 bases). V lost 4 bases to trimming and J lost 3 bases, with 11 bases between them. This CDR3 spans 13 amino acids. CDR1 is SGHNT, CDR2 YYREEE, per germline (reference sequence). The CDR3 is CASSHQAGYEQYF. The CDR3 nucleotides read TGTGCCAGCAGCCACCAGGCGGGCTACGAGCAGTACTTC.

This chain links TRBV7-3 with TRBJ2-3; TRBD1 matches at 7 bases. From germline, CDR1 is SGHTA and CDR2 FQGTGA. CDR3 length: 18 residues. Trimming took 5 bases from V and 2 from J; bases not matched to a gene: 16. The CDR3 DNA reads TGTGCCAGCAGCGTTCCGCGAACCCAGGGGGTTCACACAGATACGCAGTATTTT. This codes for CASSVPRTQGVHTDTQYF.